The entry below describes one T cell receptor beta chain. The antigen is undetermined. The sample comes from a study of vaccination effects on CD4 cells after COVID-19. Sequencing in the ViraFEST assay came after antigen-specific CD4+ T cells had been expanded with viral peptide pools, which were used to stimulate PBMC. The culture ran for 10 days, and then CD4+ T cells were isolated. Neither prior SARS-CoV-2 infection nor positive nucleocapsid antibodies were present in the vaccine recipients. Trimming shortened V by 6 bases and J by 8 bases, and 18 bases separated the two germline ends. The CDR3 sequence is 14 residues long. CDR1 is SNHLY and CDR2 is FYNNEI in the germline V gene. Profiling relied on immunoSEQ multiplex PCR, and the TCRdb table lists in-frame clones only, not all of them. This table holds just under 45,000 clones, roughly 79% found once.

This sample comprised CD4+ T cells from PBMCs cultured with SARS-CoV-2 spike peptides, obtained before COVID-19 vaccination. This clonotype was obtained from a human donor who received a COVID-19 vaccine. The chain is built from TRBV2 and TRBJ2-3, with D perhaps TRBD2 (6 bases). CDR3 region: CASSGDSSGGTQYF. The CDR3 bases are TGTGCCAGCAGCGGGGACTCCTCCGGCGGTACGCAGTATTTT.